This T cell receptor beta chain was captured in a study of T-cell reconstitution after alpha-beta-depleted transplantation in children (dated by TCRdb to 2016 to 2018). About the investigation overall: The study quantitatively tracked T-cell immune reconstitution after TCRalphabeta/CD19-depleted allogeneic hematopoietic cell transplantation in children using TCR repertoire profiling.

Library preparation used PCR. Instrument on record: Illumina HiSeq 2500. TCR libraries were prepared with molecular barcoding, using unique molecular identifiers to normalize TCRbeta repertoire quantification. Using fastp at Q25 and MiXCR, TCRdb reprocessed the public reads and kept productive beta chains. Entries that share a CDR3 protein sequence are merged under the most common genes and DNA. Counted in this sample were hundreds of thousands of distinct CDR3 sequences; around a sixth of them appeared once. The top ten clones comprise 0.9% to 1.2% of the sample. V was cut back by 1 base and J by 2 bases, leaving a gap of 12 bases between them. There are 16 amino acids in the CDR3, from cysteine to phenylalanine inclusive. Only CDR3 DNA is held: 48 bases, read in frame from base 1. Based on the germline V gene, the CDR1 and CDR2 sequences are KGHDR and SFDVKD. About this clonotype: The target of this receptor is not known. No much larger clone exists at a distance of one base, and base qualities are not known.

In this chain, TRBV24-1 is recombined with TRBJ2-3; the D segment might be TRBD1 or TRBD2, since each matches 5 bases. The origin of this receptor is a human donor who donated a stem cell graft to a child with acute myeloid leukemia. The sample consisted of PBMCs from the stem cell graft donor, taken from the stem cell graft. The base sequence is TGTGCCACCAGTGATTTTGGGGACGGATCCACAGATACGCAGTATTTT. This gives the protein CATSDFGDGSTDTQYF.